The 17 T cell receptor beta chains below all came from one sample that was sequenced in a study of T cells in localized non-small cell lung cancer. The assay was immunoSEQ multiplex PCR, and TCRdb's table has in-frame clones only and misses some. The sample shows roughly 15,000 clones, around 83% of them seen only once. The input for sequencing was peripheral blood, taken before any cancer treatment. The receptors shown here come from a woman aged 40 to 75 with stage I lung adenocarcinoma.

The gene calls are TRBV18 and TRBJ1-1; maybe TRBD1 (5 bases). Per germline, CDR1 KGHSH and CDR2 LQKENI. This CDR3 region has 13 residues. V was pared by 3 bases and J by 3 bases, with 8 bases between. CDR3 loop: CASSPRGDTEAFF. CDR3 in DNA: TGTGCCAGCTCACCGAGGGGTGACACTGAAGCTTTCTTT. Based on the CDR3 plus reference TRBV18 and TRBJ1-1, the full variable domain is NAGVMQNPRHLVRRRGQEARLRCSPMKGHSHVYWYRQLPEEGLKFMVYLQKENIIDESGMPKERFSAEFPKEGPSILRIQQVVRGDSAAYFCASSPRGDTEAFFGQGTRLTVV.

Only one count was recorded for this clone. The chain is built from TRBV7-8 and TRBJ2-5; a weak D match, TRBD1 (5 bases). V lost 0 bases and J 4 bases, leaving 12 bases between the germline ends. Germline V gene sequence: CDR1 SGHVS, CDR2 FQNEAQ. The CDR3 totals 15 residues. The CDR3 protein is CASSLALQGVETQYF. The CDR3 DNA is TGTGCCAGCAGCTTAGCACTTCAGGGCGTAGAGACCCAGTACTTC. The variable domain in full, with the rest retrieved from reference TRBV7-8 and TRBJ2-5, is GAGVSQSPRYKVAKRGQDVALRCDPISGHVSLFWYQQALGQGPEFLTYFQNEAQLDKSGLPSDRFFAERPEGSVSTLKIQRTQQEDSAVYLCASSLALQGVETQYFGPGTRLLVL.

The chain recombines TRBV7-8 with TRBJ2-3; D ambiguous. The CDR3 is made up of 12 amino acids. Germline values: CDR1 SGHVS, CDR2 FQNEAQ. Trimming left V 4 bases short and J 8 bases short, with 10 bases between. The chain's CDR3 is CASSSPSATQYF. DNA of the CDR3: TGTGCCAGCAGCTCCCCCTCCGCTACGCAGTATTTT.

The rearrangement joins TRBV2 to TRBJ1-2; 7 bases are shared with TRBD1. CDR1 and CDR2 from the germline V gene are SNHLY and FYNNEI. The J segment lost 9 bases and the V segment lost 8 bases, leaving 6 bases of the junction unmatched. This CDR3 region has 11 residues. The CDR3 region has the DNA TGTGCCAGCGTCCGGGACAGAAGCTACACCTTC. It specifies CASVRDRSYTF. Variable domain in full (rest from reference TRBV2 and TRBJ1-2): EPEVTQTPSHQVTQMGQEVILRCVPISNHLYFYWYRQILGQKVEFLVSFYNNEISEKSEIFDDQFSVERPDGSNFTLKIRSTKLEDSAMYFCASVRDRSYTFGSGTRLTVV.

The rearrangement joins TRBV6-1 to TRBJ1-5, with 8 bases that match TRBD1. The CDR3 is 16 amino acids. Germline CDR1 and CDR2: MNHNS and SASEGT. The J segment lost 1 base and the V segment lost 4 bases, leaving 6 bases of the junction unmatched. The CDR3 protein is CASSATQGVSNQPQHF. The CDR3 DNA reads TGTGCCAGCAGTGCCACACAGGGGGTGAGCAATCAGCCCCAGCATTTT.

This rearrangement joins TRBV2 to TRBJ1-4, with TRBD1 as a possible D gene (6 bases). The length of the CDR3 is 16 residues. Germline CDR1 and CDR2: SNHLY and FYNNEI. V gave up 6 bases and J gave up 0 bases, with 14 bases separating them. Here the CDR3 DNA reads TGTGCCAGCAGCCTGGACAGCCCCTCAACTAATGAAAAACTGTTTTTT. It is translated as CASSLDSPSTNEKLFF. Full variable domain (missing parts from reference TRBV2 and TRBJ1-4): EPEVTQTPSHQVTQMGQEVILRCVPISNHLYFYWYRQILGQKVEFLVSFYNNEISEKSEIFDDQFSVERPDGSNFTLKIRSTKLEDSAMYFCASSLDSPSTNEKLFFGSGTQLSVL.

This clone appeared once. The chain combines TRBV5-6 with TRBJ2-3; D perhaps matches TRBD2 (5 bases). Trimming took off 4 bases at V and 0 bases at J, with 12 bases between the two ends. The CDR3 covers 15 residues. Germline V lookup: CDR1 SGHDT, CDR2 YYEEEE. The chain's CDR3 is CASSPGFTSTDTQYF. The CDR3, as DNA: TGTGCCAGCAGCCCGGGATTTACTAGCACAGATACGCAGTATTTT.

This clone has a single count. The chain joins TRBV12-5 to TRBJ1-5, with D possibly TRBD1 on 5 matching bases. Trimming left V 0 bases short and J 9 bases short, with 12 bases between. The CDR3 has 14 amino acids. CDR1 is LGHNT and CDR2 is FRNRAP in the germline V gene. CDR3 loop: CASGLVVGAGPQHF. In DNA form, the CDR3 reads TGTGCTAGTGGTTTGGTGGTAGGGGCCGGGCCCCAGCATTTT.

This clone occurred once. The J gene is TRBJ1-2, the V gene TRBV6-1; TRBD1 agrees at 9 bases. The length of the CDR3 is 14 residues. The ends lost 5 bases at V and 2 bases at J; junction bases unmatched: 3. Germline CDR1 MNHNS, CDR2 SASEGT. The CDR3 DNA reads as TGTGCCAGCAGTAGGGACAGGGACAACTATGGCTACACCTTC. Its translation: CASSRDRDNYGYTF.

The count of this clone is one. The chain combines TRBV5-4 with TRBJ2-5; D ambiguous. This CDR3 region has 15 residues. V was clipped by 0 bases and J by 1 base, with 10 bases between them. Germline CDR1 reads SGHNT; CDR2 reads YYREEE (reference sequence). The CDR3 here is CASSLVSELQETQYF. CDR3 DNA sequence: TGTGCCAGCAGCTTGGTAAGCGAACTCCAAGAGACCCAGTACTTC.

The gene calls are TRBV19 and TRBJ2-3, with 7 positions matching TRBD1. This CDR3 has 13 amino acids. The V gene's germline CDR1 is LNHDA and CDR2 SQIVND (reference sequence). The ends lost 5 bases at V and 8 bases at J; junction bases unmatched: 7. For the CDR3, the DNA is TGTGCCAGTAGTCCGAACAGGGGTTCTACGCAGTATTTT. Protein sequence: CASSPNRGSTQYF.

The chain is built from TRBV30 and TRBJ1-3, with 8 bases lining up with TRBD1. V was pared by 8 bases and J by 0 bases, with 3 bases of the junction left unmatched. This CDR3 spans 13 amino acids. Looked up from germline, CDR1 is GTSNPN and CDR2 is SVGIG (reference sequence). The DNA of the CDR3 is TGTGCCGGGCAGGGGGCCTCTGGAAACACCATATATTTT. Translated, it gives CAGQGASGNTIYF.

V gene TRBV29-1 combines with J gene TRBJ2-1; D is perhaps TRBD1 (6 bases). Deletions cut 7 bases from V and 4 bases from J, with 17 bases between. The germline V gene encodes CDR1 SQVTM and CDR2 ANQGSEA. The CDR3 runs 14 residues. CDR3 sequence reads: CSGVGDTGYNEQFF. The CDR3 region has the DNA TGCAGCGGGGTAGGGGACACTGGATACAATGAGCAGTTCTTC.

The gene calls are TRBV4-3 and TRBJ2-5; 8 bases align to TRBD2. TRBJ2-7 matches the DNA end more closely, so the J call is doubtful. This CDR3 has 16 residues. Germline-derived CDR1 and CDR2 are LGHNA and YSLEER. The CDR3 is CASSHSAGDNDYEQYF. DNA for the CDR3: TGCGCCAGCAGCCATTCAGCGGGGGACAACGACTACGAGCAGTACTTC.

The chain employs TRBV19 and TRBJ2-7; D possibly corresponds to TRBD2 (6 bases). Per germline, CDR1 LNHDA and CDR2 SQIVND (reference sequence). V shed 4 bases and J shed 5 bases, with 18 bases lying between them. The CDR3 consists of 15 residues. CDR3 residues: CASSKDGRSRDEQYF. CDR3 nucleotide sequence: TGTGCCAGTAGTAAAGACGGGAGATCACGGGACGAGCAGTACTTC.

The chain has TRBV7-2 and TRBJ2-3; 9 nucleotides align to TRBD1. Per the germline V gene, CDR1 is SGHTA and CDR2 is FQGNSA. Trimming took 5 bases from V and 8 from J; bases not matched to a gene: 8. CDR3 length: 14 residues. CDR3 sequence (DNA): TGTGCCAGCAGCGCTGGGACAGGGATGAGTACGCAGTATTTT. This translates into CASSAGTGMSTQYF.

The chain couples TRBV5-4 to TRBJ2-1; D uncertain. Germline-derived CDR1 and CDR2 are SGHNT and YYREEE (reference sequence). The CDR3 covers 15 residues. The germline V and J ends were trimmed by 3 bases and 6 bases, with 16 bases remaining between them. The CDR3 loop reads CASSSPSTRVNEQFF. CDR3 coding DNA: TGTGCCAGCAGCTCACCCTCTACCCGGGTCAATGAGCAGTTCTTC.